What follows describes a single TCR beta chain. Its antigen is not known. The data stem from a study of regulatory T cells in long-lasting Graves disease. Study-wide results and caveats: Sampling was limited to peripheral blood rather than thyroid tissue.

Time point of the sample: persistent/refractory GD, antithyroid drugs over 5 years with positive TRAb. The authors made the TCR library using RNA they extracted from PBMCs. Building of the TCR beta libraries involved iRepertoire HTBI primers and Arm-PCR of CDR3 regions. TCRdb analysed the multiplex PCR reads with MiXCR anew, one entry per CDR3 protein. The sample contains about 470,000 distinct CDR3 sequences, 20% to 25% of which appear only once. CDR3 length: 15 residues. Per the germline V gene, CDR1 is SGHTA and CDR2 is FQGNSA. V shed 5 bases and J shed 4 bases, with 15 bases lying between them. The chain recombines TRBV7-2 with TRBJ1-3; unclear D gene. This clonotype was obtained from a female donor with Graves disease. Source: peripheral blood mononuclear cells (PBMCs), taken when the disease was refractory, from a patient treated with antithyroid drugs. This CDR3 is CASSPSLTLGNTIYF. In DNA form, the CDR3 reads TGTGCCAGCAGCCCGAGCTTAACACTCGGAAACACCATATATTTT.